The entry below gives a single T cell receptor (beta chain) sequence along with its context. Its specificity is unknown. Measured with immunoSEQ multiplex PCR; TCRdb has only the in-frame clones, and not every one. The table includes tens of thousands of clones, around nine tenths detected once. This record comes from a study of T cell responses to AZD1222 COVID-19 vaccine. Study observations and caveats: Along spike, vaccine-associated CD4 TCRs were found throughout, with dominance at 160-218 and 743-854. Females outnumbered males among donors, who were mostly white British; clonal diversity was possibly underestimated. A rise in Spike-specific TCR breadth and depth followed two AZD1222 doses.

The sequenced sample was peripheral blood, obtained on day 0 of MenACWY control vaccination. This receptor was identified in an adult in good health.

The CDR3 loop reads CASSQALGAGANVLTF. Written as DNA, the CDR3 is TGTGCCAGCAGCCAAGCCCTAGGCGCTGGGGCCAACGTCCTGACTTTC. This chain joins TRBV3-1 (or the pseudogene TRBV3-2) and TRBJ2-6; D not resolved. The CDR3 extends over 16 amino acids. V gave up 1 base and J gave up 2 bases, with 9 bases separating them. Germline CDR1 and CDR2: LGHDT and YNNKEL (reference sequence).